The clone carrying this T cell receptor (beta chain) was seen a handful of times. Its target is not known. This CDR3 has 14 residues. Germline CDR1 is MNHNS and CDR2 is SASEGT. With 4 bases removed from V and 4 bases from J, the gap between germline ends came to 10 bases. The PCR used 60 Vbeta and 13 Jbeta primers. Repertoires were generated with immunoSEQ multiplex PCR, while TCRdb's copy carries only in-frame clones and drops some. The sample holds under 200,000 clones, almost 85% seen once. This specimen comes from a study of cytomegalovirus exposure and HLA in healthy donors. Study-wide findings and caveats: Analysis performed later showed TCR beta chains linked to HLA being more clonally expanded than equally common others. V segments that were indistinguishable, TRBV6-2 and TRBV6-3 among them, were omitted from analysis.

This clonotype was obtained from a man aged 25 to 45 in good health and CMV-seronegative. The sequencing input was PBMCs. The J gene is TRBJ2-2, the V gene TRBV6-1; tentative D call: TRBD2 (6 bases). DNA for the CDR3: TGTGCCAGCAGTGGGCTAGCGAGCACCGGGGAGCTGTTTTTT. Translation gives CASSGLASTGELFF.